This TCR beta chain appears in the sequencing data of a study of blood T cell repertoires in COVID-19. Study-level background: Spain, Italy and the United States supplied samples that represented acute and convalescent COVID-19. PBMCs, B-cell-depleted T cells, or T cells provided the cDNA or gDNA that made up the material.

J lost 6 bases, V lost 4 bases, and 10 bases had no gene match. The CDR3 length is 15 residues. Germline values: CDR1 SGHTA, CDR2 FQGNSA. Authors' data handling: Amplification of reference gene primers provided the estimated nucleated cell counts. Some clones are missing from TCRdb's copy, which holds only in-frame ones; the method was immunoSEQ multiplex PCR. Clone size and the V and J calls come from that table; the DNA yielded D and trimming. Among more than 150,000 clones listed, 78% were seen once. The rearrangement links TRBV7-2 to TRBJ1-2; 8 positions agree with TRBD1. The sequence was collected from an elderly woman with active or convalescent COVID-19. Sequenced material: peripheral blood. CDR3 sequence (DNA): TGTGCCAGCAGCTACGGACAGGGAAGATCGAATGGCTACACCTTC. Its protein is CASSYGQGRSNGYTF.